This T cell receptor (beta chain) was identified in a study of cytomegalovirus exposure and HLA in healthy donors. Nominally healthy donors were sampled, though unrecorded immune exposures were likely. This CDR3 is built from 17 residues. V lost 7 bases, J lost 2 bases, and 14 bases stayed unmatched. The V gene's germline CDR1 is SGHRS and CDR2 YFSETQ. Researchers ran the PCR with 60 Vbeta and 13 Jbeta primers. Profiled with immunoSEQ multiplex PCR; TCRdb holds only in-frame clones, not every one. Here the sample spans 150,000 to 180,000 clones, roughly three quarters being singletons. This sequence joins TRBV5-1 and TRBJ2-7, with 11 bases fitting TRBD2. The receptor was derived from a man aged 25-40 years in good health and CMV-seropositive. Sequenced input: PBMCs. CDR3 sequence reads: CASHDRGTSGGTYEQYF. CDR3 in DNA: TGCGCCAGCCACGACAGGGGCACTAGCGGGGGCACCTACGAGCAGTACTTC.